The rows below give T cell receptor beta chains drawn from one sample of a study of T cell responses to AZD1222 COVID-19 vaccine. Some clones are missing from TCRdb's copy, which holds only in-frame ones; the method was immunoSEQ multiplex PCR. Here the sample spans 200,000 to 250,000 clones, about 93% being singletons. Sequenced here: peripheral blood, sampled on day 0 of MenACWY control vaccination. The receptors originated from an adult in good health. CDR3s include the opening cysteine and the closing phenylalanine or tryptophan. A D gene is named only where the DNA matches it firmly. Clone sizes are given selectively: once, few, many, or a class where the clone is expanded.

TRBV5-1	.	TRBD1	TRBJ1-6	TGCGCCAGCAGCCTAGGCGGGGGACAGGGAAATTCACCCCTCCACTTT	CASSLGGGQGNSPLHF
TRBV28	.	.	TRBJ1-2	TGTGCCAGCAGTTCTGTCGGGGGGGCTTTCTATGGCTACACCTTC	CASSSVGGAFYGYTF
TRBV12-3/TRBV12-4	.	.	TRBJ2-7	TGTGCCAGCAGATACCAGGGCCACGAGCAGTACTTC	CASRYQGHEQYF
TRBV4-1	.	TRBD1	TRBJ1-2	TGCGCCAGCAGCCAAGATGGCCGGGACAGTCGGCTTAACTATGGCTACACCTTC	CASSQDGRDSRLNYGYTF
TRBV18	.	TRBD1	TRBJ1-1	TGTGCCAGCTCACCAAACAGGGGGCTCACGAGAGGGTTGACTGAAGCTTTCTTT	CASSPNRGLTRGLTEAFF
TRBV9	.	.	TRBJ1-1	TGTGCCAGCAGCCCTCATCCCTCAGGGACTGAAGCTTTCTTT	CASSPHPSGTEAFF
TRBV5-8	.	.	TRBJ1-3	TGTGCCAGCAGCTTAGGGAACCTTAACACCATATATTTT	CASSLGNLNTIYF
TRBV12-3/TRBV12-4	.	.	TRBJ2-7	TGTGCCAGCAGTTCCCCGGGCTCCTACGAGCAGTACTTC	CASSSPGSYEQYF
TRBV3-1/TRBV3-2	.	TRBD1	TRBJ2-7	TGTGCCAGCAGCCAAGTCGGGACAGGGATGTACGAGCAGTACTTC	CASSQVGTGMYEQYF
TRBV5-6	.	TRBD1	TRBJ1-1	TGTGCCAGCAGCAGGCCCAGGGGGCTCGGAACTGAAGCTTTCTTT	CASSRPRGLGTEAFF
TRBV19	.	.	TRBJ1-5	TGTGCCAGTAGTATGGACCACGTCGGGAATCAGCCCCAGCATTTT	CASSMDHVGNQPQHF
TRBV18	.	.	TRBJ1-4	TGTGCCAGCTCAACTAGGGCAACTAATGAAAAACTGTTTTTT	CASSTRATNEKLFF
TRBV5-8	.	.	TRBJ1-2	TGTGCCAGCAGCCCAGGGAGGAGGTATGGCTACACCTTC	CASSPGRRYGYTF
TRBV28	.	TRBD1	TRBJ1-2	TGTGCCAGCAGTTTAAATTCCGGGTCGGGACAGGGGGAAGGCTACACCTTC	CASSLNSGSGQGEGYTF
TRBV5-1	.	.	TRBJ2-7	TGCGCCAGCAGCTTGCGGGGATACTACGAGCAGTACTTC	CASSLRGYYEQYF
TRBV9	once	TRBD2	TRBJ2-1	TGTGCCAGCTCCTTACTAGCGGGGGTCGGCAATGAGCAGTTCTTC	CASSLLAGVGNEQFF
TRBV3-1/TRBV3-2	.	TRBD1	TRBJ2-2	TGTGCCAGCAGCCTAACCGGGACAGCTCTCGAAGGCACCGGGGAGCTGTTTTTT	CASSLTGTALEGTGELFF
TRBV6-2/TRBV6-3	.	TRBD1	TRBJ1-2	TGTGCCAGCAGTTATAGGGGGCGCGACTATGGCTACACCTTC	CASSYRGRDYGYTF
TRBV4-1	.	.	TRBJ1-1	TGCGCCAGCAGCCCCGACAGAAACCCGAACACTGAAGCTTTCTTT	CASSPDRNPNTEAFF
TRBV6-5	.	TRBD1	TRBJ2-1	TGTGCCAGCAGGAGGGGACAGGGCATCGATGAGCAGTTCTTC	CASRRGQGIDEQFF
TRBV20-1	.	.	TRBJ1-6	TGCAGTGCTAGAGACCAGACAAGCCTCCACTTT	CSARDQTSLHF
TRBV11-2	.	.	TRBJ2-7	TGTGCCAGCAGCTTAGCTTTTCTTGAGGACGAGCAGTACTTC	CASSLAFLEDEQYF
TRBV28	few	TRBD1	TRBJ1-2	TGTGCCAGCAGCCTGACAGGGGTAGGCTACACCTTC	CASSLTGVGYTF
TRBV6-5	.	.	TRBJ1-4	TGTGCCTCTAGTTGGGGAAAACTGTTTTTT	CASSWGKLFF
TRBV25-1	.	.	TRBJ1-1	TGTGCCAGCAGTGAGGTGAGCGCCGCTTTCTTT	CASSEVSAAFF
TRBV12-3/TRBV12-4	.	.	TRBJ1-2	TGTGCCAGCAGTTTACAGGGGAGCTATGGCTACACCTTC	CASSLQGSYGYTF